This entry concerns a single T cell receptor beta chain. The sample belongs to a study of cytomegalovirus exposure and HLA in healthy donors. The PCR was carried out with 60 Vbeta primers and 13 Jbeta primers. Assay used: immunoSEQ multiplex PCR; TCRdb lists only in-frame clones, some missing. The table lists under 200,000 clones, roughly 80% of them singletons. The CDR3 sequence is 15 residues long. Germline CDR1 and CDR2: MNHEY and SVGAGI. The junction had 4 bases not matched to a gene; V was cut back by 5 bases and J by 0 bases. Material: PBMCs. The chain combines TRBV6-5 with TRBJ2-1; 7 nucleotides align to TRBD1. The sequence derives from a woman younger than 30 in good health and CMV-seronegative. In DNA form, the CDR3 reads TGTGCCAGCAGTCGGGACAGCAGCTCCTACAATGAGCAGTTCTTC. It specifies CASSRDSSSYNEQFF.